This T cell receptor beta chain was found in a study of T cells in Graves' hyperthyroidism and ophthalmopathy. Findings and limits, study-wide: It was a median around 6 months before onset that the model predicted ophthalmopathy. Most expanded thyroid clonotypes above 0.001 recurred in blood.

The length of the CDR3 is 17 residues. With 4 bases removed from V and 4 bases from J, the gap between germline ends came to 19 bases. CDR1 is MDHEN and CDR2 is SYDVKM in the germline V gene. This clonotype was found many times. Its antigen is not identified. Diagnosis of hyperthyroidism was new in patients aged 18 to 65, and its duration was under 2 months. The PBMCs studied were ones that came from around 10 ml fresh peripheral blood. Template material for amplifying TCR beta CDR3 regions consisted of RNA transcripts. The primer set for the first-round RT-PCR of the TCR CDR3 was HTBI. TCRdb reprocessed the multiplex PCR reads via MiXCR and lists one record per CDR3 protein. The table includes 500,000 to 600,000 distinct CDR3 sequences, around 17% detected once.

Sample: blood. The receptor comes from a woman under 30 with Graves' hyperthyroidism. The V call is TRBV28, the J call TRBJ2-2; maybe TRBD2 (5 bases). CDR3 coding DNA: TGTGCCAGCAGTTCCCAGCGGAACCTTGGATCCACCGGGGAGCTGTTTTTT. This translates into CASSSQRNLGSTGELFF.